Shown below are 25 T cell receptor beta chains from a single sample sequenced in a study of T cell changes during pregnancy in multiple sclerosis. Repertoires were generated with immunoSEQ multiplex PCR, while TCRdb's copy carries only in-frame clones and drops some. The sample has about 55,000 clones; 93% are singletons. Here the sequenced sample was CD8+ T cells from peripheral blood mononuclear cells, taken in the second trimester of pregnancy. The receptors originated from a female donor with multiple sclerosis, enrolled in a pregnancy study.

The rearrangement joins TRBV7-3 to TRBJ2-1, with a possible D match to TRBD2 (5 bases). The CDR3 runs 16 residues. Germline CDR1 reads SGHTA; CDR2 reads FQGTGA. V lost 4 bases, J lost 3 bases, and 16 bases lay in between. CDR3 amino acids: CASSSQGSALYNEQFF. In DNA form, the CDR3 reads TGTGCCAGCAGCTCGCAAGGGAGCGCCCTCTACAATGAGCAGTTCTTC. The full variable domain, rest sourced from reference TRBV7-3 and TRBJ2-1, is GAGVSQTPSNKVTEKGKYVELRCDPISGHTALYWYRQSLGQGPEFLIYFQGTGAADDSGLPNDRFFAVRPEGSVSTLKIQRTERGDSAVYLCASSSQGSALYNEQFFGPGTRLTVL.

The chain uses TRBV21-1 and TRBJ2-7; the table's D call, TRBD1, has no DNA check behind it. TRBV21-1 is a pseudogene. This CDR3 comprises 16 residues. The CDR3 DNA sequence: TGTGCCAGCAGCAAAGTGTTTGAAGGGGGCGCCTACGAGCAGTACTTC. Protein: CASSKVFEGGAYEQYF.

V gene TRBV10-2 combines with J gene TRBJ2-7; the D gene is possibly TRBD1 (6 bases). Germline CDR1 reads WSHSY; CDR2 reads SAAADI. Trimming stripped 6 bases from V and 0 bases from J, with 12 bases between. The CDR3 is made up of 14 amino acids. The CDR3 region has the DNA TGCGCCAGCAGGCCTAGGGGGAACTCCTACGAGCAGTACTTC. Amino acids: CASRPRGNSYEQYF.

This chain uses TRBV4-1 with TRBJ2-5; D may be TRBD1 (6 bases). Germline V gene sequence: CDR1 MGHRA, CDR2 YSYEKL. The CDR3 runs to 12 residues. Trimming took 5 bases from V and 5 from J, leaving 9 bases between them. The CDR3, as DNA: TGCGCCAGCAGCGCTAGGGGGGAGACCCAGTACTTC. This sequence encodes CASSARGETQYF.

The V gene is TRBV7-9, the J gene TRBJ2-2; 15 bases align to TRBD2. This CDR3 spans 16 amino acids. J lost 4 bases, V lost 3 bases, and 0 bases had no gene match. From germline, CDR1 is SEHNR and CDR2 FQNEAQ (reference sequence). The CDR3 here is CASSLGLAGGTGELFF. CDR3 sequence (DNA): TGTGCCAGCAGCTTGGGACTAGCGGGGGGCACCGGGGAGCTGTTTTTT.

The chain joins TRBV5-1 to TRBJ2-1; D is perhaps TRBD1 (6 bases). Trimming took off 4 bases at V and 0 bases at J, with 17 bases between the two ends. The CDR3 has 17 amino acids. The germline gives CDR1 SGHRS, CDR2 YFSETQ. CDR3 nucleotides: TGCGCCAGCAGCACGACAGGTTCCCTGAGCTCCTACAATGAGCAGTTCTTC. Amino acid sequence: CASSTTGSLSSYNEQFF.

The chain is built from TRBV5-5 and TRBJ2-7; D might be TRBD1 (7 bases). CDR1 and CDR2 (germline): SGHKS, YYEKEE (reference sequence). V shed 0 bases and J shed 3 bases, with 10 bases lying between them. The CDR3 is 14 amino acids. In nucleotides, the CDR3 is TGTGCCAGCAGCTTGGGGCAGGGGGGCTACGAGCAGTACTTC. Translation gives CASSLGQGGYEQYF.

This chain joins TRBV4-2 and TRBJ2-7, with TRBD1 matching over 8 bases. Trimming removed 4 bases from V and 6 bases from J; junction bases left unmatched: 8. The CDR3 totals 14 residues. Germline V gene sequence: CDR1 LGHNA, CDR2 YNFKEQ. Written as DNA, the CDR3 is TGTGCCAGCAGCCCCGACAGGGGATTCAGCGAGCAGTACTTC. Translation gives CASSPDRGFSEQYF.

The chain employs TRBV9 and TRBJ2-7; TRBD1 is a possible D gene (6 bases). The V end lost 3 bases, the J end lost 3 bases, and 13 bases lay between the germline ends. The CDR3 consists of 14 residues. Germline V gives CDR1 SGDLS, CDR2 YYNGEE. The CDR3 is CASSGRDTNYEQYF. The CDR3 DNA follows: TGTGCCAGCAGCGGTAGGGACACCAACTACGAGCAGTACTTC.

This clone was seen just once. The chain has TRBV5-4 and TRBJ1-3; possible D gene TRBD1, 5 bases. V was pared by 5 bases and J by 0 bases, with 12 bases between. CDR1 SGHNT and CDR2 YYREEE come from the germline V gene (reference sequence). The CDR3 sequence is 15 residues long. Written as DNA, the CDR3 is TGTGCCAGCAGGGGGGACGGGGGCTCTGGAAACACCATATATTTT. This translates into CASRGDGGSGNTIYF.

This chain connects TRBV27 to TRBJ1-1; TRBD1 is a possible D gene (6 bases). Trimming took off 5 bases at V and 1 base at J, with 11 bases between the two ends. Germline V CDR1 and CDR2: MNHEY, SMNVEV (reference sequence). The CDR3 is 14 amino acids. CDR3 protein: CASSTNRANTEAFF. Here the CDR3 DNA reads TGTGCCAGCAGTACTAACAGGGCGAACACTGAAGCTTTCTTT.

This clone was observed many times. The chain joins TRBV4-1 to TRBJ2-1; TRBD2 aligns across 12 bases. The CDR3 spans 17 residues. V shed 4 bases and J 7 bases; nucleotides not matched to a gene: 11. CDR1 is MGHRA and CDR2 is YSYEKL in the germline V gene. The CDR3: CASSPGGLAGSRNEQFF. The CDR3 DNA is TGCGCCAGCAGCCCTGGTGGACTAGCGGGAAGTCGGAATGAGCAGTTCTTC.

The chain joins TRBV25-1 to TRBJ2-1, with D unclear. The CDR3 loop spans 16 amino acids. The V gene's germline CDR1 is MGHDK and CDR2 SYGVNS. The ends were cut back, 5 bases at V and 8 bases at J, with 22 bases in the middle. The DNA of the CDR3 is TGTGCCAGCAGTAACCAAATAGTGTCTAAAGTAGATGAGCAGTTCTTC. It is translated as CASSNQIVSKVDEQFF.

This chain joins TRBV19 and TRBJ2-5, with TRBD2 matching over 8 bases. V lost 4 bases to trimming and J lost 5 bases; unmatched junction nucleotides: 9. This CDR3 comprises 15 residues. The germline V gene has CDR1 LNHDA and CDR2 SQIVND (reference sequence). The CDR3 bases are TGTGCCAGTAGTAAAGGCACTAGCGGAGGGGAGACCCAGTACTTC. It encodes CASSKGTSGGETQYF.

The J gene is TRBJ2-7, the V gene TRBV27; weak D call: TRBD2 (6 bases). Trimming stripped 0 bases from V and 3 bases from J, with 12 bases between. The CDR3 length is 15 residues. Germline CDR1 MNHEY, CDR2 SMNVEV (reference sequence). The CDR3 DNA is TGTGCCAGCAGTTTATCAGGGACTCCATTCTACGAGCAGTACTTC. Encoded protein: CASSLSGTPFYEQYF.

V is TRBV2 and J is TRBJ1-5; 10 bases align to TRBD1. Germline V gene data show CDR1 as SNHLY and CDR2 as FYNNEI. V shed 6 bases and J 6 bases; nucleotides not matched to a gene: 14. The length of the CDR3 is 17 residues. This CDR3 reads CASSARGRQGAGQPQHF. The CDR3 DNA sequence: TGTGCCAGCAGCGCCCGAGGGAGACAGGGGGCGGGTCAGCCCCAGCATTTT.

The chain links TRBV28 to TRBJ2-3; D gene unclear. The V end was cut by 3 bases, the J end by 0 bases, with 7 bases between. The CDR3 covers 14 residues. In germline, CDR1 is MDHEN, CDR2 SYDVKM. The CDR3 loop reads CASSFSTSTDTQYF. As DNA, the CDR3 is TGTGCCAGCAGTTTTAGCACTAGCACAGATACGCAGTATTTT. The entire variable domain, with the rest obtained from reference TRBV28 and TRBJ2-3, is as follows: DVKVTQSSRYLVKRTGEKVFLECVQDMDHENMFWYRQDPGLGLRLIYFSYDVKMKEKGDIPEGYSVSREKKERFSLILESASTNQTSMYLCASSFSTSTDTQYFGPGTRLTVL.

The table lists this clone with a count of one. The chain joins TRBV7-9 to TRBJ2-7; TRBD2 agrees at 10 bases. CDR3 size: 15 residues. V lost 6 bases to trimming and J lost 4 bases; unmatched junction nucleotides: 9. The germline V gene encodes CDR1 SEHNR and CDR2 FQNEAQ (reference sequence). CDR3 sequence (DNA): TGTGCCAGCAGGCCTGATTCTAGCGGGAGTTACGAGCAGTACTTC. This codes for CASRPDSSGSYEQYF.

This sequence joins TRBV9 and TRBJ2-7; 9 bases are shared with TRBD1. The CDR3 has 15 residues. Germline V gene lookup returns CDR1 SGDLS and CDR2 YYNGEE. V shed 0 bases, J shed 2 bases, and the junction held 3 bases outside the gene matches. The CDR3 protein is CASSVEDRGPYEQYF. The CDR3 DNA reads TGTGCCAGCAGCGTAGAGGACAGGGGCCCCTACGAGCAGTACTTC.

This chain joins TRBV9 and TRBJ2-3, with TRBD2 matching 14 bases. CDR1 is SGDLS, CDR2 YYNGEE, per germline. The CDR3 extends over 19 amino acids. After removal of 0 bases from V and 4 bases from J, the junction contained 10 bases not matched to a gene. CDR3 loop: CASSVDPGTSGRFADTQYF. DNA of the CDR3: TGTGCCAGCAGCGTAGACCCCGGGACTAGCGGGAGATTCGCAGATACGCAGTATTTT. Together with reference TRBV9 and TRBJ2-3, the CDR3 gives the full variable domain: DSGVTQTPKHLITATGQRVTLRCSPRSGDLSVYWYQQSLDQGLQFLIQYYNGEERAKGNILERFSAQQFPDLHSELNLSSLELGDSALYFCASSVDPGTSGRFADTQYFGPGTRLTVL.

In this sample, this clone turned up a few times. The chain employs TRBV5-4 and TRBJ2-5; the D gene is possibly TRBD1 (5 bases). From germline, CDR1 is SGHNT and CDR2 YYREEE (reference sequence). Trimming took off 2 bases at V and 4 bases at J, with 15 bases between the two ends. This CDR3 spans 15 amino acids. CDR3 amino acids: CASSFRQGVGETQYF. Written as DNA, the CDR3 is TGTGCCAGCAGCTTTCGGCAGGGCGTGGGAGAGACCCAGTACTTC.

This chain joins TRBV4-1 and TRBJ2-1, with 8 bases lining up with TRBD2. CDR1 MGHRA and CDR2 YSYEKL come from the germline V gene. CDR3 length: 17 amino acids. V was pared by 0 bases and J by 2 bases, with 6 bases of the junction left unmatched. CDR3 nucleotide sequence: TGCGCCAGCAGCCAAGACACGACGGGAGGGCCCTACAATGAGCAGTTCTTC. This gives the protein CASSQDTTGGPYNEQFF.

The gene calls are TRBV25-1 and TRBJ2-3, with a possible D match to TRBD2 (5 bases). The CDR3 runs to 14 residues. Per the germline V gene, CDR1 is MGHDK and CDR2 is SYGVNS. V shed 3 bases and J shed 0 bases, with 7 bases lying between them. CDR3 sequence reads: CASSDPGSTDTQYF. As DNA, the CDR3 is TGTGCCAGCAGTGATCCGGGAAGCACAGATACGCAGTATTTT.

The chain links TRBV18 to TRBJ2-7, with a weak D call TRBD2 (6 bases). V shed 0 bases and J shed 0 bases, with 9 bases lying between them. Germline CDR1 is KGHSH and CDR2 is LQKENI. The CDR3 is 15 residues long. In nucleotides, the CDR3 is TGTGCCAGCTCACCACCAGGGAGGTACTCCTACGAGCAGTACTTC. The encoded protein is CASSPPGRYSYEQYF. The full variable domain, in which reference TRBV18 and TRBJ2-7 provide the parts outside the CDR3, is NAGVMQNPRHLVRRRGQEARLRCSPMKGHSHVYWYRQLPEEGLKFMVYLQKENIIDESGMPKERFSAEFPKEGPSILRIQQVVRGDSAAYFCASSPPGRYSYEQYFGPGTRLTVT.

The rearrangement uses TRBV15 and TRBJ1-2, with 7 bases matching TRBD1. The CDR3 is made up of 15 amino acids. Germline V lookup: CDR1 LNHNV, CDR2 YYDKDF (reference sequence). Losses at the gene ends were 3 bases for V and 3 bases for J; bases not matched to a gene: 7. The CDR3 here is CATSRKEGGDYGYTF. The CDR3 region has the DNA TGTGCCACCAGCAGGAAAGAAGGGGGCGACTATGGCTACACCTTC. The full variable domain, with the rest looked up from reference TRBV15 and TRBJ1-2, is DAMVIQNPRYQVTQFGKPVTLSCSQTLNHNVMYWYQQKSSQAPKLLFHYYDKDFNNEADTPDNFQSRRPNTSFCFLDIRSPGLGDTAMYLCATSRKEGGDYGYTFGSGTRLTVV.